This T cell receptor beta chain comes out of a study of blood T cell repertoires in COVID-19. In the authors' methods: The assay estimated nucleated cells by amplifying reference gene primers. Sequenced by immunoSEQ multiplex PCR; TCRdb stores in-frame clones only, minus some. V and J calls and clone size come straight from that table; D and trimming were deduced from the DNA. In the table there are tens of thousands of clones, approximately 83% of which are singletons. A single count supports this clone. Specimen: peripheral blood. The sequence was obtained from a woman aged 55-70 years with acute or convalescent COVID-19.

DNA of the CDR3: TGTGCCAGCAGCTTCGGGACAGGGCGCTACGAGCAGTACTTC. Translated, it gives CASSFGTGRYEQYF. The chain is built from TRBV5-6 and TRBJ2-7; 9 positions match TRBD1. This CDR3 comprises 14 residues. The germline V gene has CDR1 SGHDT and CDR2 YYEEEE. The junction had 3 bases not matched to a gene; V was cut back by 2 bases and J by 3 bases.